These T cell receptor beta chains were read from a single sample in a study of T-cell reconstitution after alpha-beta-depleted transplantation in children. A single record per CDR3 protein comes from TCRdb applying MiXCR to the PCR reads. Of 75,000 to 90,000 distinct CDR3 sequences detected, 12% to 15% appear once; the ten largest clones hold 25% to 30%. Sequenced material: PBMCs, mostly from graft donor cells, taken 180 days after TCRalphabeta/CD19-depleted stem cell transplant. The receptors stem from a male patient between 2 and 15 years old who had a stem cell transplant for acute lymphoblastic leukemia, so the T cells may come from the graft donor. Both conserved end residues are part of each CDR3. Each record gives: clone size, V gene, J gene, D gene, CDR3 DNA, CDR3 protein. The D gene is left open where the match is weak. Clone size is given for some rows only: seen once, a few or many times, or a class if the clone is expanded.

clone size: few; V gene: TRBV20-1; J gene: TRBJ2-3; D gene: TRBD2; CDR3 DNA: TGCAGTGCTAGTTCTAGCGGGGCTTACACAGATACGCAGTATTTT; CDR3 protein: CSASSSGAYTDTQYF
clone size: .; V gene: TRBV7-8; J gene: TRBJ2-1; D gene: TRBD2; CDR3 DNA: TGTGCCAGCAGCCCTCGACTAGCGGGGGGACCAAAGTACAATGAGCAGTTCTTC; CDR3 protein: CASSPRLAGGPKYNEQFF
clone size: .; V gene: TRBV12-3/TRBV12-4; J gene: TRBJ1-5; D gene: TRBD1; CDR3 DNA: TGTGCCAGCAGCCGGGACAGCACTTCTAGCAATCAGCCCCAGCATTTT; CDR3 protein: CASSRDSTSSNQPQHF
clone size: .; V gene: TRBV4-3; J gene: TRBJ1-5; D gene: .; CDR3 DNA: TGCGCCAGCAGCCAAGATTGGGGGTTCAATCAGCCCCAGCATTTT; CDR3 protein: CASSQDWGFNQPQHF
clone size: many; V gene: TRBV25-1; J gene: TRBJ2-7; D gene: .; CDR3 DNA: TGTGCCAGCGCGGGGTTCTACGAGCAGTACTTC; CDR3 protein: CASAGFYEQYF
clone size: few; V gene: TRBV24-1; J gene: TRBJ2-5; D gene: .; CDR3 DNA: TGTGCCACCAGGGAGGGGCCCCCAAGAGAGACCCAGTACTTC; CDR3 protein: CATREGPPRETQYF
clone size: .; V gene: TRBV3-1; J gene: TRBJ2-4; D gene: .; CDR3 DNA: TGTGCCAGCAGTCCTTTCTCTTCAGGGAAGGGAGGCAAAAACATTCAGTACTTC; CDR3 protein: CASSPFSSGKGGKNIQYF
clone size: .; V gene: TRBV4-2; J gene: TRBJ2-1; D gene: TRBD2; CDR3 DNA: TGTGCCAGCAGCCAAGATCAGGCTAGCGGGATTTACAATGAGCAGTTCTTC; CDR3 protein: CASSQDQASGIYNEQFF
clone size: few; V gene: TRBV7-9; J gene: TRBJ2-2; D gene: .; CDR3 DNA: TGTGCCAGCAGCCTCGGGGAGGAGCTGTTTTTT; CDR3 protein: CASSLGEELFF
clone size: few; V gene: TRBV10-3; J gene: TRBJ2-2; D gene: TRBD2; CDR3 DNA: TGTGCCATCTCGACTAGCGTTCATCCGAACACCGGGGAGCTGTTTTTT; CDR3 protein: CAISTSVHPNTGELFF
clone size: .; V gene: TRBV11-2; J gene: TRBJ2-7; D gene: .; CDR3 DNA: TGTGCCAACAGCCCATTACCGGGACCCTACGAGCAGTACTTC; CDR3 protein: CANSPLPGPYEQYF
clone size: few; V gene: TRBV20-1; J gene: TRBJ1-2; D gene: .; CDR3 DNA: TGCAGTGCGCGACAGCAAGCTAACTATGGCTACACCTTC; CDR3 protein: CSARQQANYGYTF
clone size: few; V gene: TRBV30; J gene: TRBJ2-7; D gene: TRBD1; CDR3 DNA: TGTGCCTGGAGATACAGGGGGCCATACTACGAGCAGTACTTC; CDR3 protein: CAWRYRGPYYEQYF
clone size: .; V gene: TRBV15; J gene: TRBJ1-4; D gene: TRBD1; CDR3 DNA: TGTGCCACCAGCAGGGGTCGACAGGGGCGGAATGAAAAACTGTTTTTT; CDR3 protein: CATSRGRQGRNEKLFF
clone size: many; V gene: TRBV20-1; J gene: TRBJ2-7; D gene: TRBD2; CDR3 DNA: TGCAGTGCTAGAGAGGCTAGCGGGAGAGTCAACGAGCAGTACTTC; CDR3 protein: CSAREASGRVNEQYF
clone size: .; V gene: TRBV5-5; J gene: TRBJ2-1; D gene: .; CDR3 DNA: TGTGCCAGCAGCGGGAGGCTAGCGACCTACAATGAGCAGTTCTTC; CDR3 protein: CASSGRLATYNEQFF
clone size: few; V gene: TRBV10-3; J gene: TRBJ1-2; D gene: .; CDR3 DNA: TGTGCCATAAGGAAAGATCCTAACTATGGCTACACCTTC; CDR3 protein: CAIRKDPNYGYTF
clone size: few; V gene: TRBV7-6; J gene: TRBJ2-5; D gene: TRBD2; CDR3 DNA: TGTGCCAGCAGCTTAGCGAGCGGGGCTGGGACCCAGTACTTC; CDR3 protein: CASSLASGAGTQYF
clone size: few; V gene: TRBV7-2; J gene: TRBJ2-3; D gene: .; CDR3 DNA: TGTGCCAGCAGCTTCTTCCCCACGGGAGCGACAGATACGCAGTATTTT; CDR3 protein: CASSFFPTGATDTQYF
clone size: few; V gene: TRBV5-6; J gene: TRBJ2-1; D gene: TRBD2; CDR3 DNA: TGTGCCAGCACCCGCACTAGCGGGATAGTAAATGAGCAGTTCTTC; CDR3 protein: CASTRTSGIVNEQFF
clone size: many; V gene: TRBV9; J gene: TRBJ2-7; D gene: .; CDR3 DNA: TGTGCCAGCAGCCCGGGATTCTGGACCTACGAGCAGTACTTC; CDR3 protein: CASSPGFWTYEQYF
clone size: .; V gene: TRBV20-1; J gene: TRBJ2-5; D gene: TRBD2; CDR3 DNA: TGCAGTGCTCTTAGCGGGAGGGCCGGAGAGGCCCAGTACTTC; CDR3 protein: CSALSGRAGEAQYF
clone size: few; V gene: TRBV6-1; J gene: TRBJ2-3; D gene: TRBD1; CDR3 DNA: TGTGCCAGCCGTCGACAGGGGATTACAGATACGCAGTATTTT; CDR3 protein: CASRRQGITDTQYF
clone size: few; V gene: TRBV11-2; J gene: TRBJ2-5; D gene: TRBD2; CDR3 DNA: TGTGCCAGCAGCTTAGCGGGAGGTCCCCAAGAGACCCAGTACTTC; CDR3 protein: CASSLAGGPQETQYF
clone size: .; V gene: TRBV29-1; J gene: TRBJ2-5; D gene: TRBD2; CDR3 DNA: TGCAGCGTGGAACTAGCGGCAATCCAAGAGGCCCAGTACTTC; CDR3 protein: CSVELAAIQEAQYF
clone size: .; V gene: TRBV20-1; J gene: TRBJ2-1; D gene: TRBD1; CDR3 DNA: TGCAGTGCTAGAGTGCAGGGACAGAGTATTCTATACAATGAGCAGTTCTTC; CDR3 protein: CSARVQGQSILYNEQFF